A single sample is the source of the 26 T cell receptor beta chains below, sequenced in a study of cytomegalovirus exposure and HLA in healthy donors. PCR amplification relied on 60 Vbeta primers (plus 13 Jbeta primers). Repertoires were generated with immunoSEQ multiplex PCR, while TCRdb's copy carries only in-frame clones and drops some. This sample carries fewer than 80,000 clones, 74% of them seen once, and the ten largest clones take approximately 12%. The sample comprised PBMCs. The receptors shown here come from a woman aged 60-75 years in good health and CMV-seropositive.

V usage is TRBV28 and J usage is TRBJ1-1; the D gene is possibly TRBD1 (5 bases). CDR3 length: 14 amino acids. Germline values: CDR1 MDHEN, CDR2 SYDVKM. V lost 7 bases to trimming and J lost 8 bases, with 20 bases between them. The CDR3 sequence is CASTLGPLQAEAFF. Here the CDR3 DNA reads TGTGCCAGCACCTTGGGGCCGCTGCAAGCGGAAGCTTTCTTT.

The genes are TRBV6-1 and TRBJ2-5, with D hard to call. The CDR3 has 10 amino acids. The germline V gene encodes CDR1 MNHNS and CDR2 SASEGT. V dropped 8 bases and J dropped 4 bases, with 5 bases sitting between them. The CDR3 is CASARETQYF. CDR3 coding DNA: TGTGCCAGCGCTAGAGAGACCCAGTACTTC.

The rearrangement links TRBV18 to TRBJ2-3, with 12 positions matching TRBD2. The CDR3 runs 17 residues. The V and J ends lost 3 bases and 2 bases, in that order; junction bases with no gene match: 6. Germline V gives CDR1 KGHSH, CDR2 LQKENI. The CDR3 nucleotides are TGTGCCAGCTCACCTCGACTAGCGGGAGATAACACAGATACGCAGTATTTT. Residues: CASSPRLAGDNTDTQYF.

This clone was seen more than once but under ten times. The chain is built from TRBV2 and TRBJ2-5; possible D gene TRBD1, 6 bases. V dropped 3 bases and J dropped 2 bases, with 19 bases sitting between them. There are 17 residues in the CDR3. Germline CDR1 and CDR2: SNHLY and FYNNEI. For the CDR3, the DNA is TGTGCCAGCAGTGACTCCACAGGGTTAGGGGGTCAAGAGACCCAGTACTTC. It translates to CASSDSTGLGGQETQYF.

The table lists this clone with a few counts. V is TRBV10-3 and J is TRBJ1-5, with D tentatively TRBD1 (6 bases). The CDR3 is 15 residues long. Trimming took 2 bases from V and 1 from J, leaving 9 bases between them. CDR1 is ENHRY and CDR2 is SYGVKD in the germline V gene. This chain's CDR3 is CAISETGLSNQPQHF. The CDR3 coding sequence is TGTGCCATCAGTGAGACAGGGCTGAGCAATCAGCCCCAGCATTTT.

This chain joins TRBV7-9 and TRBJ2-1, with 12 nucleotides matching TRBD2. The CDR3 is made up of 16 amino acids. CDR1 is SEHNR and CDR2 is FQNEAQ in the germline V gene (reference sequence). V gave up 5 bases and J gave up 7 bases; unmatched junction bases: 9. The CDR3 DNA reads as TGTGCCAGCAGCCCGACTAGCGGGAGATCTAAGAATGAGCAGTTCTTC. It yields the protein CASSPTSGRSKNEQFF.

CDR3: CASSMYSRTEAFF. The CDR3 nucleotides read TGTGCCAGTAGTATGTACAGTCGCACTGAAGCTTTCTTT. The chain is built from TRBV19 and TRBJ1-1; no firm D call. V was clipped by 3 bases and J by 4 bases, with 9 bases between them. Looked up from germline, CDR1 is LNHDA and CDR2 is SQIVND (reference sequence). The CDR3 contains 13 residues.

This clone was recorded a few times. J is TRBJ2-1 and V is TRBV7-3, with 9 bases that match TRBD2. This CDR3 has 15 amino acids. V gave up 3 bases and J gave up 6 bases; unmatched junction bases: 6. CDR1 is SGHTA and CDR2 is FQGTGA in the germline V gene. The CDR3 region has the DNA TGTGCCAGCAGCTTCGGCGGGGGGGCTATCAATGAGCAGTTCTTC. It encodes CASSFGGGAINEQFF.

Notes on this clone: The conserved closing phenylalanine or tryptophan is absent in this CDR3, likely reflecting a read error. This sequence joins TRBV5-1 and TRBJ2-7; the D is unclear. CDR3 length equals 14 residues. CDR1 is SGHRS, CDR2 YFSETQ, per germline. V lost 0 bases and J 2 bases, leaving 9 bases between the germline ends. The CDR3 region has the DNA TGCGCCAGCAGCTTGGGGGCACTCCCCTACGAGCAGTACCTC. Translating it yields CASSLGALPYEQYL.

The chain recombines TRBV6-5 with TRBJ1-1; TRBD1 is a possible D gene (6 bases). Deletions cut 7 bases from V and 1 base from J, with 16 bases between. CDR1 is MNHEY and CDR2 is SVGAGI in the germline V gene. The CDR3 extends over 15 amino acids. The CDR3 sequence is CASKRSGASNTEAFF. The DNA for the CDR3 is TGTGCCAGCAAGAGATCAGGGGCGTCGAACACTGAAGCTTTCTTT.

The chain couples TRBV2 to TRBJ1-4; perhaps TRBD1 as D (5 bases). Germline values: CDR1 SNHLY, CDR2 FYNNEI. CDR3 size: 16 residues. V lost 0 bases, J lost 8 bases, and 16 bases lay in between. This chain's CDR3 is CASSEAGHRLGEKLFF. CDR3 nucleotide sequence: TGTGCCAGCAGTGAAGCGGGGCACAGGTTGGGAGAAAAACTGTTTTTT.

The V and J genes are TRBV5-1 and TRBJ2-7; no clear D gene. The V and J ends lost 0 bases and 0 bases respectively, with 7 bases between them. This CDR3 has 14 amino acids. Per germline, CDR1 SGHRS and CDR2 YFSETQ. The CDR3 reads CASSLADTSYEQYF. The CDR3, as DNA: TGCGCCAGCAGCTTGGCTGACACCTCCTACGAGCAGTACTTC.

This clone was observed a single time. The chain recombines TRBV4-1 with TRBJ2-1, with 11 bases aligning to TRBD2. Per germline, CDR1 MGHRA and CDR2 YSYEKL. There are 15 residues in the CDR3. With 3 bases clipped from V and 4 bases from J, the junction kept 2 bases outside the gene matches. In DNA, the CDR3 is TGCGCCAGCAGCCAGGGACTAGCGGCGTACAATGAGCAGTTCTTC. The encoded protein is CASSQGLAAYNEQFF.

V is TRBV5-1 and J is TRBJ2-5, with 13 bases matching TRBD2. Germline V gene sequence: CDR1 SGHRS, CDR2 YFSETQ. J was trimmed by 2 bases and V by 0 bases; bases with no gene match: 1. CDR3 length: 16 amino acids. The CDR3 sequence is CASSLGLAGGQETQYF. As DNA, the CDR3 is TGCGCCAGCAGCTTGGGACTAGCGGGGGGTCAAGAGACCCAGTACTTC.

The genes are TRBV30 and TRBJ1-1; 8 bases fit TRBD1. Germline-derived CDR1 and CDR2 are GTSNPN and SVGIG (reference sequence). The CDR3 contains 14 residues. Trimming took 3 bases from V and 6 from J; bases not matched to a gene: 9. The CDR3, as DNA: TGTGCCTGGAGAGGGACAGGTTTCGTGGCTGAAGCTTTCTTT. Translation gives CAWRGTGFVAEAFF.

This clone was counted once. The gene calls are TRBV6-5 and TRBJ2-7; 10 positions agree with TRBD2. Germline values: CDR1 MNHEY, CDR2 SVGAGI. With 5 bases clipped from V and 2 bases from J, the junction kept 3 bases outside the gene matches. This CDR3 is 14 amino acids long. CDR3 sequence: CASSIAGGTYEQYF. In DNA form, the CDR3 reads TGTGCCAGCAGTATAGCGGGGGGTACCTACGAGCAGTACTTC.

This clone was seen a single time. The rearrangement uses TRBV6-6 and TRBJ2-1; 9 bases fit TRBD2. V lost 2 bases and J lost 9; bases outside the gene matches: 11. The CDR3 has 16 residues. Germline loops: CDR1 MNHNY, CDR2 SVGAGI (reference sequence). The CDR3 protein is CASSYDPLSGGGEQFF. CDR3 bases: TGTGCCAGCAGTTACGATCCACTTAGCGGGGGCGGTGAGCAGTTCTTC.

This sequence joins TRBV21-1 and TRBJ2-5; TRBD2, the table's D call, was not compared with the DNA. TRBV21-1 is a pseudogene locus. The CDR3 runs to 17 residues. CDR3 DNA sequence: TGTGCCAGCAGCAAAGCTCCACCTAGCGGGAGAGGAGAGACCCAGTACTTC. Translated: CASSKAPPSGRGETQYF.

This clone was observed a few times. This chain joins TRBV4-1 and TRBJ1-1, with no clear D. Germline assignment: CDR1 MGHRA and CDR2 YSYEKL. The CDR3 is made up of 15 amino acids. Between the trimmed V and J ends, which lost 0 bases and 0 bases, there was a span of 8 bases. The CDR3 bases are TGCGCCAGCAGCCAAGACGAGGTTATGAACACTGAAGCTTTCTTT. Encoded protein: CASSQDEVMNTEAFF.

The gene calls are TRBV5-1 and TRBJ1-4; possible D gene TRBD1, 6 bases. Germline V gives CDR1 SGHRS, CDR2 YFSETQ. The CDR3 runs 14 residues. Trimming pared 0 bases from V and 8 bases from J, leaving 11 bases between. The CDR3 coding sequence is TGCGCCAGCAGCTTGGAACAGGGCAGGGAAAAACTGTTTTTT. Translated, it gives CASSLEQGREKLFF.

The table lists this clone with a few counts. CDR3 loop: CASRRRGVSGNTIYF. CDR3 sequence (DNA): TGTGCCAGCAGACGCAGGGGGGTCTCTGGAAACACCATATATTTT. V usage is TRBV28 and J usage is TRBJ1-3, with 7 positions matching TRBD1. Germline V gives CDR1 MDHEN, CDR2 SYDVKM. J gave up 0 bases and V 6 bases, and 5 bases lay outside the gene matches. The CDR3 covers 15 residues. Looking up the rest from reference TRBV28 and TRBJ1-3 gives the full variable domain: DVKVTQSSRYLVKRTGEKVFLECVQDMDHENMFWYRQDPGLGLRLIYFSYDVKMKEKGDIPEGYSVSREKKERFSLILESASTNQTSMYLCASRRRGVSGNTIYFGEGSWLTVV.

The rearrangement uses TRBV29-1 and TRBJ2-2; D is perhaps TRBD1 or TRBD2 (7 bases each). Between the trimmed V and J ends, which lost 5 bases and 6 bases, there was a span of 16 bases. This CDR3 region has 14 residues. The germline gives CDR1 SQVTM, CDR2 ANQGSEA. The CDR3: CSVQGGRGAGELFF. In DNA form, the CDR3 reads TGCAGCGTTCAAGGGGGCCGGGGGGCCGGGGAGCTGTTTTTT.

The genes are TRBV6-5 and TRBJ1-1, with unresolved D. V was trimmed by 8 bases and J by 7 bases, leaving 17 bases between them. Germline CDR1 is MNHEY and CDR2 is SVGAGI. This CDR3 comprises 13 residues. CDR3 DNA sequence: TGTGCCAGCCATCGAGGGTCGGGCCGTGAAGCTTTCTTT. Its translation is CASHRGSGREAFF.

The rearrangement joins TRBV27 to TRBJ2-1; tentatively, D is TRBD1 (6 bases). V shed 4 bases and J shed 7 bases, with 14 bases lying between them. Germline CDR1 is MNHEY and CDR2 is SMNVEV (reference sequence). CDR3 length: 14 residues. Here the CDR3 DNA reads TGTGCCAGCAGTTCGACAGGCCCGGGTAATGAGCAGTTCTTC. It encodes CASSSTGPGNEQFF.

This chain uses TRBV9 with TRBJ1-4; D gene uncertain. Per the germline V gene, CDR1 is SGDLS and CDR2 is YYNGEE. Trimming took 2 bases from V and 0 from J, leaving 11 bases between them. The CDR3 is 16 amino acids. CDR3 protein: CASSVNPDATNEKLFF. CDR3 in DNA: TGTGCCAGCAGCGTCAATCCAGATGCAACTAATGAAAAACTGTTTTTT.

The V and J genes are TRBV19 and TRBJ2-2; 12 bases match TRBD2. Germline assignment: CDR1 LNHDA and CDR2 SQIVND (reference sequence). Trimming removed 1 base from V and 4 bases from J; junction bases left unmatched: 1. This CDR3 spans 16 amino acids. Here the CDR3 reads CASSIGLAGVTGELFF. CDR3 coding DNA: TGTGCCAGTAGTATAGGACTAGCGGGAGTCACCGGGGAGCTGTTTTTT.